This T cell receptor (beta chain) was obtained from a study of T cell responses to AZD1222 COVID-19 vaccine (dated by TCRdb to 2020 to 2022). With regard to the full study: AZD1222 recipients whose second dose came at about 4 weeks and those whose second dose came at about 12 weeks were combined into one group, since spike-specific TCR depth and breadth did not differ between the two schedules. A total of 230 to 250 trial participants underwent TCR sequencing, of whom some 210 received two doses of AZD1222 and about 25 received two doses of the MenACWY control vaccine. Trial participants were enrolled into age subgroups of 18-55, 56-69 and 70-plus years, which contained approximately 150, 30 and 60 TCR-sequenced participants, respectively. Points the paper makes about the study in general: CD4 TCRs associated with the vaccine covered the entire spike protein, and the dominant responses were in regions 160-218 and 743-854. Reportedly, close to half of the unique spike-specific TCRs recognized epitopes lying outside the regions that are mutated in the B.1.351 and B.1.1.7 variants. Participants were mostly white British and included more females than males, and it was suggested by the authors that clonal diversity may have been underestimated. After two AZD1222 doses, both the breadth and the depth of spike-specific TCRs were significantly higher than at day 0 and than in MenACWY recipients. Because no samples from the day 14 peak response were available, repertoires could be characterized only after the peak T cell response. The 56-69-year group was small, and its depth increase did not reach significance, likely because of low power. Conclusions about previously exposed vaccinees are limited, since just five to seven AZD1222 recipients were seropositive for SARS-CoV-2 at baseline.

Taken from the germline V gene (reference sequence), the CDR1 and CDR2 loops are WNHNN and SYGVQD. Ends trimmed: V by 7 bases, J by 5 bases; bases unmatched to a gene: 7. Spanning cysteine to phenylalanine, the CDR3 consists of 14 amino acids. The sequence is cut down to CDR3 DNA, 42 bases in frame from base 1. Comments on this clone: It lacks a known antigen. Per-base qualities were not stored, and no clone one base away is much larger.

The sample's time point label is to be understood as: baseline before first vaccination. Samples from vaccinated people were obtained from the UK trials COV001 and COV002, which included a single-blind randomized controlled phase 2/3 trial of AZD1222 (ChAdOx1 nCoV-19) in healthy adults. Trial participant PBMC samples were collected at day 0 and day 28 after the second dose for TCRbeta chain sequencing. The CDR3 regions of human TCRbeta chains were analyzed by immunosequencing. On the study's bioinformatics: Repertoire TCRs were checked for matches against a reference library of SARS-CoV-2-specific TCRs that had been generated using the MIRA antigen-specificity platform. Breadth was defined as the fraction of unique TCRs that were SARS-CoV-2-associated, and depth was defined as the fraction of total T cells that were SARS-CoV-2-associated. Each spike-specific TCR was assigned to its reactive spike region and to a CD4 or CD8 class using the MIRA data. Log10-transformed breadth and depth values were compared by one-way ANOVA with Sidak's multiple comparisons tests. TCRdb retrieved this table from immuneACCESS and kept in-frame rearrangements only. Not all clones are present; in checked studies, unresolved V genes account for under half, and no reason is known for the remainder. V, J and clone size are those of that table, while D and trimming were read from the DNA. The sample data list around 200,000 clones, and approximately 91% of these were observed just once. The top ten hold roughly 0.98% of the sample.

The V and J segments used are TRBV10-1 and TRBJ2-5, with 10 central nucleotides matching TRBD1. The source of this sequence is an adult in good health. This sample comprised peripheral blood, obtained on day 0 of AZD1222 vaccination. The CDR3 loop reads CASIRTGGWETQYF. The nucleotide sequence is TGCGCCAGCATTAGGACAGGGGGTTGGGAGACCCAGTACTTC.